A selection of T cell receptor beta chains follows, all from one sample in a study of blood T cell repertoires in COVID-19. The data were produced by immunoSEQ multiplex PCR, yet TCRdb's version contains in-frame clones alone and is incomplete. The table shows about 300,000 clones, with 65% to 85% occurring only once. The sequencing input was peripheral blood. The receptors were sampled from a woman in her fifties or sixties with acute or convalescent COVID-19. The CDR3 runs from the conserved cysteine through the conserved F or W. A D gene is named only where the DNA matches it firmly. Not all rows give a size; the values are once, few, many and, for expanded clones, a class.

clone_size j_call d_call v_call cdr3_length cdr3_nt cdr3_aa
. TRBJ1-4 . TRBV7-6 13 TGTGCCAGCAGCTTAGATCCGGGGGAAAAACTGTTTTTT CASSLDPGEKLFF
. TRBJ2-3 . TRBV10-3 14 TGTGCCATCAGTGGGCCAACCAGCACAGATACGCAGTATTTT CAISGPTSTDTQYF
. TRBJ2-2 TRBD2 TRBV5-1 15 TGCGCCAGCAGCTTGGCGCTAGCGGGATACGGGGAGCTGTTTTTT CASSLALAGYGELFF
. TRBJ2-5 TRBD2 TRBV11-2 15 TGTGCCAGCAGCTTAGGGGGGGGTCTAGGGGAGACCCAGTACTTC CASSLGGGLGETQYF
. TRBJ1-1 TRBD1 TRBV5-6 16 TGTGCCAGCAGCTTGTCGGCAGGGGGCTTCGACACTGAAGCTTTCTTT CASSLSAGGFDTEAFF
. TRBJ2-5 . TRBV3-1/TRBV3-2 14 TGTGCCAGCAGCCATCGTCAGGCCGGTGGGACCCAGTACTTC CASSHRQAGGTQYF
. TRBJ2-3 TRBD2 TRBV6-2/TRBV6-3 18 TGTGCCAGCAGTTGCCGGCAAGGGTCGGGGGGTTGCACAGATACGCAGTATTTT CASSCRQGSGGCTDTQYF
few TRBJ1-6 . TRBV2 16 TGTGCCAGCAGTGGGCTGTCTAGCTCCTATAATTCACCCCTCCACTTT CASSGLSSSYNSPLHF
. TRBJ2-7 . TRBV6-5 16 TGTGCCAGCAGTTACAATGGTAAGGGGCTGACATCCGAGCAGTACTTC CASSYNGKGLTSEQYF
. TRBJ1-2 TRBD1 TRBV3-1/TRBV3-2 14 TGTGCCAGCAGCCGGGACAGGGGCCACTATGGCTACACCTTC CASSRDRGHYGYTF
. TRBJ2-5 TRBD1 TRBV10-3 16 TGTGCCACCACCTCCACGAACGGACAGGGACAATGGACCCAGTACTTC CATTSTNGQGQWTQYF
once TRBJ1-3 . TRBV6-5 14 TGTGCCAGCAGTCGAGGGAATTTAGGAAACACCATATATTTT CASSRGNLGNTIYF
. TRBJ2-7 TRBD1 TRBV10-3 15 TGTGCCATTTCGCCTGCCGGGACAGGGGGACGCGAGCAGTACTTC CAISPAGTGGREQYF
. TRBJ1-1 TRBD1 TRBV10-3 13 TGTGCCAGCAAAGGGGGCATGAACACTGAAGCTTTCTTT CASKGGMNTEAFF
once TRBJ1-1 . TRBV12-3/TRBV12-4 12 TGTGCCAGCCTCAGGGGAAGCACTGAAGCTTTCTTT CASLRGSTEAFF
. TRBJ1-4 . TRBV5-1 15 TGCGCCAGCAGAAGGACAGCCTCAACTAATGAAAAACTGTTTTTT CASRRTASTNEKLFF
. TRBJ1-4 . TRBV27 14 TGTGCCAGCAGTTTATATTCAGGGGATGAAAAACTGTTTTTT CASSLYSGDEKLFF
. TRBJ1-1 . TRBV6-5 12 TGTGCCAGCAGGACCCTTGACAGTGAAGCTTTCTTT CASRTLDSEAFF
. TRBJ2-4 . TRBV24-1 14 TGTGCCACCAGTGAGGGAGGCGGGGAAAACATTCAGTACTTC CATSEGGGENIQYF
once TRBJ1-5 TRBD1 TRBV15 15 TGTGCCACCAGCGCGGGACAGGGGGCAAGTCAGCCCCAGCATTTT CATSAGQGASQPQHF
. TRBJ1-1 . TRBV5-1 16 TGCGCCAGCAGCTTGGGGGCCCAGGGGCTGAACACTGAAGCTTTCTTT CASSLGAQGLNTEAFF
. TRBJ2-2 TRBD1 TRBV25-1 15 TGTGCCAGCAGCCCCGGACAGGGGACGACGGGGGAGCTGTTTTTT CASSPGQGTTGELFF
. TRBJ1-1 TRBD1 TRBV7-9 12 TGTGCCAGCAGGAGTGACAGGGGGAAAGCTTTCTTT CASRSDRGKAFF
. TRBJ2-4 . TRBV9 22 TGTGCCAGCAGCGTAGAGCAAGGGGGGGGGTCCCCTTTATTTCTAGCCAAAAACATTCAGTACTTC CASSVEQGGGSPLFLAKNIQYF
. TRBJ1-3 . TRBV19 20 TGTGCCAGTAGTATTTCCTATTCCGGGGGAGCTCTTCACTCTGGAAACACCATATATTTT CASSISYSGGALHSGNTIYF
few TRBJ1-2 . TRBV29-1 11 TGCAGCGTTGAACCCGGAGATGGCTACACCTTC CSVEPGDGYTF
. TRBJ2-2 TRBD1 TRBV29-1 12 TGCAGCGTTGAGGACAGGACCGGGGAGCTGTTTTTT CSVEDRTGELFF
. TRBJ2-1 . TRBV4-2 15 TGTGCCAGCTGCCGAGCCCCCCAGGAGGGGAATGAGCAGTTCTTC CASCRAPQEGNEQFF
once TRBJ2-3 TRBD1 TRBV24-1 15 TGTGCCACCAGTGATAAGGGACAGGGGTTAGATACGCAGTATTTT CATSDKGQGLDTQYF
. TRBJ1-1 . TRBV3-1/TRBV3-2 12 TGTGCCAGCAGTCGCGGGGAAAGAGAAGCTTTCTTT CASSRGEREAFF
many TRBJ2-5 . TRBV25-1 13 TGTGCCAGCAGCCGGACTGACGGGGAGACCCAGTACTTC CASSRTDGETQYF
. TRBJ1-1 . TRBV10-3 15 TGTGCCATCAGTAAAGAAGGGGCCTCGAACACTGAAGCTTTCTTT CAISKEGASNTEAFF
. TRBJ2-6 . TRBV15 19 TGTGCCACCAGCAGCCTCTTAGGGGGACGGAGCTCTGGGGCCAACGTCCTGACTTTC CATSSLLGGRSSGANVLTF
. TRBJ2-1 TRBD2 TRBV7-8 15 TGTGCCAGCAGCTTCCCGGGAGGGGCCTACAATGAGCAGTTCTTC CASSFPGGAYNEQFF
. TRBJ2-1 . TRBV7-6 17 TGTGCCAGCAGCGGCGGAGGGGATCCGGGAGCACGCAATGAGCAGTTCTTC CASSGGGDPGARNEQFF
. TRBJ2-7 . TRBV19 14 TGTGCCAGTAGTATGGGGCTAACCACATACGAGCAGTACTTC CASSMGLTTYEQYF
. TRBJ1-4 TRBD1 TRBV18 15 TGTGCCAGCTCACCACCTCAGGGGGCGGAGGAAAAACTGTTTTTT CASSPPQGAEEKLFF
. TRBJ1-1 . TRBV19 14 TGTGCCAGTAGCCCGAACGGCGGGAACACTGAAGCTTTCTTT CASSPNGGNTEAFF
. TRBJ1-2 . TRBV4-2 16 TGTGCCAGCAGCCAAGATCTGGAGGGGCCAAACTATGGCTACACCTTC CASSQDLEGPNYGYTF
. TRBJ2-3 . TRBV6-4 14 TGTGCCAGCAGTGGCGGGGCCCCCACAGATACGCAGTATTTT CASSGGAPTDTQYF